This T cell receptor beta chain is from a study of chemoradiotherapy in HPV16-positive cancers. TCRdb's table, derived via immunoSEQ multiplex PCR, lists solely in-frame clones and lacks some. Of 10,000 to 15,000 clones in the sample, roughly four fifths were seen once. In germline, CDR1 is GTSNPN, CDR2 SVGIG (reference sequence). With 2 bases removed from V and 5 bases from J, the gap between germline ends came to 8 bases. The CDR3 length is 12 residues. This sample was gathered from a patient who underwent chemoradiotherapy. This chain uses TRBV30 with TRBJ2-3; weak D call: TRBD2 (6 bases). The sequence derives from a human donor with HPV-associated anogenital cancer. CDR3 sequence (DNA): TGTGCCTGGAGTCTCGGGGGAGATACGCAGTATTTT. Translated: CAWSLGGDTQYF.